These 19 T cell receptor beta chains came from one sample sequenced in a study of response to subunit inactivated influenza vaccine. TCRdb redid the calling of the RT-PCR reads with MiXCR, one entry per CDR3 protein. The data hold around 180,000 distinct CDR3 sequences, with approximately 9.2% observed a single time. The starting material was non-naive T cells sorted from PBMCs, obtained on the day of vaccination. These TCRs come from a man in his fifties who received an inactivated influenza vaccine.

V is TRBV7-7 and J is TRBJ2-2; 9 nucleotides agree with TRBD2. V lost 5 bases, J lost 7 bases, and 11 bases stayed unmatched. The germline CDR1 and CDR2 sequences are SSHAT and FNYEAQ (reference sequence). The CDR3 is made up of 16 amino acids. The CDR3 region is CASSPRASGIHGELFF. CDR3 nucleotide sequence: TGTGCCAGCAGCCCACGGGCTAGCGGGATCCACGGGGAGCTGTTTTTT.

This clonotype was picked up a small number of times. The CDR3 loop reads CSVRDRAGYGYTF. DNA of the CDR3: TGCAGCGTTAGGGACAGGGCTGGCTATGGCTACACCTTC. This chain connects TRBV29-1 to TRBJ1-2, with 9 bases matching TRBD1. The CDR3 spans 13 residues. The V and J ends lost 5 bases and 4 bases, in that order; junction bases with no gene match: 5. Germline V gene lookup returns CDR1 SQVTM and CDR2 ANQGSEA.

This clonotype has only a few counts. The chain joins TRBV15 to TRBJ1-4; 8 positions match TRBD1. The V segment lost 9 bases and the J segment 8 bases; nucleotides outside the gene matches: 8. The CDR3 sequence is 13 residues long. From germline, CDR1 is LNHNV and CDR2 YYDKDF (reference sequence). CDR3 in amino acids: CATTGQGWEKLFF. In DNA form, the CDR3 reads TGTGCCACAACCGGACAGGGATGGGAAAAACTGTTTTTT. Full variable domain (rest looked up from reference TRBV15 and TRBJ1-4): DAMVIQNPRYQVTQFGKPVTLSCSQTLNHNVMYWYQQKSSQAPKLLFHYYDKDFNNEADTPDNFQSRRPNTSFCFLDIRSPGLGDTAMYLCATTGQGWEKLFFGSGTQLSVL.

This clonotype was seen many times. The chain couples TRBV18 to TRBJ2-1; 10 nucleotides align to TRBD1. With V trimmed by 4 bases and J by 2 bases, 5 bases remained unmatched. The CDR3 length is 16 residues. From germline, CDR1 is KGHSH and CDR2 LQKENI. This chain's CDR3 is CASSRKTGGAYNEQFF. CDR3 DNA: TGTGCCAGCTCACGAAAGACAGGGGGCGCCTACAATGAGCAGTTCTTC.

V usage is TRBV28 and J usage is TRBJ2-7; D is possibly TRBD1 (5 bases). CDR3 length equals 11 residues. The germline V gene has CDR1 MDHEN and CDR2 SYDVKM. The V gene lost 8 bases and the J gene lost 3 bases, with 8 bases spanning the gap. CDR3 amino acids: CASGAFYEQYF. CDR3 nucleotides: TGTGCCAGCGGGGCATTCTACGAGCAGTACTTC.

This clonotype was seen more than once but under ten times. The rearrangement joins TRBV18 to TRBJ2-1; TRBD2 matches at 8 bases. CDR1 is KGHSH, CDR2 LQKENI, per germline. The CDR3 covers 16 residues. V lost 3 bases and J lost 8; bases outside the gene matches: 12. CDR3 DNA sequence: TGTGCCAGCTCACCCCGGGGGGGACTAGTCCCTCATGAGCAGTTCTTC. This gives the protein CASSPRGGLVPHEQFF.

This clonotype was found a few times. This chain links TRBV20-1 with TRBJ2-1; 14 nucleotides agree with TRBD2. The V gene's germline CDR1 is DFQATT and CDR2 SNEGSKA (reference sequence). The CDR3 is 18 amino acids. Trimming removed 3 bases from V and 0 bases from J; junction bases left unmatched: 7. As DNA, the CDR3 is TGCAGTGCTAGGAGACTAGCGGGGGGGACGAGCTCCTACAATGAGCAGTTCTTC. Protein sequence: CSARRLAGGTSSYNEQFF.

This clonotype was seen many times. V and J are TRBV20-1 and TRBJ2-1; the match to TRBD2 covers 12 bases. V dropped 3 bases and J dropped 5; count of bases not matched to a gene: 14. Germline-derived CDR1 and CDR2 are DFQATT and SNEGSKA (reference sequence). The CDR3 is 18 amino acids. CDR3 in amino acids: CSASPRRRLAGVHNEQFF. DNA of the CDR3: TGCAGTGCTAGTCCCCGCCGTAGACTAGCGGGAGTCCACAATGAGCAGTTCTTC.

The rearrangement links TRBV29-1 to TRBJ2-7; TRBD1 agrees at 10 bases. Trimming took 0 bases from V and 6 from J; bases not matched to a gene: 14. From germline, CDR1 is SQVTM and CDR2 ANQGSEA. This CDR3 spans 17 amino acids. CDR3 coding DNA: TGCAGCGTTGAAGACCCTTTTACCCGGGACAGGGGTGGCGAGCAGTACTTC. Translation gives CSVEDPFTRDRGGEQYF.

The chain employs TRBV25-1 and TRBJ2-3; possible D gene TRBD2, 5 bases. CDR3 length: 14 residues. Germline V gene lookup returns CDR1 MGHDK and CDR2 SYGVNS. V lost 3 bases and J 5 bases, leaving 12 bases between the germline ends. In DNA, the CDR3 is TGTGCCAGCAGTGATGGCAGCGCGGGAGATACGCAGTATTTT. It is translated as CASSDGSAGDTQYF.

This clonotype was found a few times. V usage is TRBV28 and J usage is TRBJ2-7; 9 positions agree with TRBD1. J lost 0 bases, V lost 5 bases, and 5 bases had no gene match. This CDR3 spans 15 amino acids. Looked up from germline, CDR1 is MDHEN and CDR2 is SYDVKM. CDR3 coding DNA: TGTGCCAGCAGTACCACGACAGGGGGCTCCTACGAGCAGTACTTC. This encodes CASSTTTGGSYEQYF. The whole variable domain, filled in from reference TRBV28 and TRBJ2-7, reads DVKVTQSSRYLVKRTGEKVFLECVQDMDHENMFWYRQDPGLGLRLIYFSYDVKMKEKGDIPEGYSVSREKKERFSLILESASTNQTSMYLCASSTTTGGSYEQYFGPGTRLTVT.

As regards this clonotype: One junction end disagrees with the germline gene, perhaps due to a read error. The CDR3 loop reads CSPRSGRPILNKNIQYF. The DNA of the CDR3 is TGCAGTCCTAGATCAGGACGTCCAATCCTAAATAAAAACATTCAGTACTTC. The chain couples TRBV20-1 to TRBJ2-4; D ambiguous. The CDR3 runs 17 residues. CDR1 is DFQATT, CDR2 SNEGSKA, per germline (reference sequence).

This clonotype was observed many times. V gene TRBV10-2 combines with J gene TRBJ2-5; TRBD2 agrees at 10 bases. CDR3 length: 15 residues. With 2 bases clipped from V and 8 bases from J, the junction kept 8 bases outside the gene matches. In germline, CDR1 is WSHSY, CDR2 SAAADI. The CDR3 is CASSETASGGPTQYF. As DNA, the CDR3 is TGCGCCAGCAGTGAGACGGCTAGCGGGGGACCAACCCAGTACTTC.

This clonotype appeared a few times. The chain carries TRBV18 and TRBJ2-1; 11 bases line up with TRBD2. The CDR3 length is 16 residues. After removal of 1 base from V and 12 bases from J, the junction contained 11 bases not matched to a gene. Germline V gene sequence: CDR1 KGHSH, CDR2 LQKENI. The CDR3 region is CASSPLTSGSLNWQFF. Written as DNA, the CDR3 is TGTGCCAGCTCACCACTAACTAGCGGGAGTTTGAATTGGCAGTTCTTC.

The chain combines TRBV5-6 with TRBJ1-5; no clear D gene. Germline V CDR1 and CDR2: SGHDT, YYEEEE. The CDR3 length is 14 residues. The ends were cut back, 2 bases at V and 3 bases at J, with 9 bases in the middle. The CDR3 here is CASSFGSLNQPQHF. CDR3 coding DNA: TGTGCCAGCAGCTTCGGCAGCCTCAATCAGCCCCAGCATTTT.

The chain combines TRBV5-1 with TRBJ1-6, with D possibly matching TRBD1 (5 bases). Trimming left V 0 bases short and J 7 bases short, with 8 bases between. CDR3 size: 14 residues. The V gene's germline CDR1 is SGHRS and CDR2 YFSETQ. The CDR3 DNA reads TGCGCCAGCAGCTTGGCTCAGGGAAATTCACCCCTCCACTTT. Translating gives CASSLAQGNSPLHF.

This clonotype came up many times. V usage is TRBV9 and J usage is TRBJ2-5, with D uncertain. Trimming took 1 base from V and 0 from J, leaving 13 bases between them. CDR3 length equals 16 residues. The V gene's germline CDR1 is SGDLS and CDR2 YYNGEE. The CDR3 spells CASSVSSGSYQETQYF. The DNA of the CDR3 is TGTGCCAGCAGCGTAAGCAGTGGCTCGTACCAAGAGACCCAGTACTTC.

This clonotype has just a few counts. The rearrangement joins TRBV7-8 to TRBJ1-1, with D uncertain. CDR1 is SGHVS and CDR2 is FQNEAQ in the germline V gene. This CDR3 is 15 amino acids long. Trimming removed 1 base from V and 0 bases from J, with 9 bases in between. The CDR3 coding sequence is TGTGCCAGCAGCTTAGTAGAGAGAATGAACACTGAAGCTTTCTTT. This codes for CASSLVERMNTEAFF. The full variable domain, in which reference TRBV7-8 and TRBJ1-1 provide the parts outside the CDR3, is GAGVSQSPRYKVAKRGQDVALRCDPISGHVSLFWYQQALGQGPEFLTYFQNEAQLDKSGLPSDRFFAERPEGSVSTLKIQRTQQEDSAVYLCASSLVERMNTEAFFGQGTRLTVV.

This chain connects TRBV10-2 to TRBJ2-5; the D call may be TRBD1 or TRBD2 (5 bases each). This CDR3 has 15 residues. Germline V gene sequence: CDR1 WSHSY, CDR2 SAAADI. Trimming cost V 4 bases and J 5 bases, with 17 bases left between them. The CDR3 DNA is TGCGCCAGCAGTGGCGGCACTACCGGGGCGGAGACCCAGTACTTC. It specifies CASSGGTTGAETQYF.